Detailed here is one T cell receptor beta chain. Under the authors' procedure: For nucleated cells, counts were estimated from reference gene primer amplification. Produced via immunoSEQ multiplex PCR; TCRdb's table is partial and in-frame only. V and J calls and clone size are copied from that table; D and trimming were computed from the DNA. The repertoire holds 650,000 to 800,000 clones, with 80% to 90% as singletons. The data were obtained in a study of blood T cell repertoires in COVID-19. Trimming took 3 bases from V and 0 from J, leaving 4 bases between them. The CDR3 loop spans 12 amino acids. Germline values: CDR1 SGHDT, CDR2 YYEEEE.

The sequence was obtained from a young woman with acute or convalescent COVID-19. This chain joins TRBV5-6 and TRBJ2-7; unclear D gene. The sequenced sample consisted of peripheral blood. DNA for the CDR3: TGTGCCAGCAGCTCATTCTCCTACGAGCAGTACTTC. Protein product: CASSSFSYEQYF.